This T cell receptor beta chain was sequenced for a study of monozygotic twins with inflammatory bowel disease. Both the TCRalpha cDNA and the TCRbeta cDNA were taken through two nested PCRs, lasting about 16 and 10 cycles. TCRdb processed the 5' RACE reads again and assigns one entry to each CDR3 protein, with no DNA. This sample's table has about 170,000 distinct CDR3 sequences. Study findings and constraints: IBD patients shared fewer clonotypes with other individuals than healthy twins, especially patients with disease activity signs. Healthy co-twins, by inverse Simpson, had higher TCRbeta diversity than their siblings with IBD.

To note about this clonotype: No antigen is known for it.

The sample comprised blood. The receptor's source is a human donor with ulcerative colitis or Crohn's disease, or a healthy co-twin of an affected twin (not recorded which).

CDR3 amino acids: CSGQRIAGVSDTQYF. The rearrangement links TRBV20-1 to TRBJ2-3; TCRdb's D call, TRBD2, is unchecked because there is no DNA. Germline V gives CDR1 DFQATT, CDR2 SNEGSKA (reference sequence). The CDR3 consists of 15 residues.